These T cell receptor beta chains were read from a single sample in a study of CXCR3-negative and CXCR3-positive naive CD8 T cells. Reprocessing the 5' RACE reads, TCRdb reports a single entry for every CDR3 protein and omits DNA. The specimen's table records under 150,000 distinct CDR3 sequences. The sequenced sample was naive CXCR3+ CD8+ T cells from blood. The receptor set was obtained from a human donor in good health. Some clones in this sample may be carry-over from other donors' samples. The CDR3 runs from the conserved cysteine through the conserved F or W. Fields, in order: V gene, J gene, CDR3 protein.

V: TRBV28; J: TRBJ2-7; CDR3: CASSLSPGVADYEQYF
V: TRBV7-9; J: TRBJ1-1; CDR3: CASITDLNTEAFF
V: TRBV29-1; J: TRBJ1-1; CDR3: CSLKGPDGAFF
V: TRBV6-2/TRBV6-3; J: TRBJ1-1; CDR3: CATAFHETGGSEAFF
V: TRBV4-1; J: TRBJ2-5; CDR3: CASSPGGFQETQYF
V: TRBV5-1; J: TRBJ2-7; CDR3: CASSWGTASYEQYF
V: TRBV29-1; J: TRBJ2-5; CDR3: CSVSSAVGETQYF
V: TRBV9; J: TRBJ2-7; CDR3: CASSVGTGITYEQYF
V: TRBV28; J: TRBJ1-2; CDR3: CASSLLTGMVYGYTF
V: TRBV15; J: TRBJ2-2; CDR3: CATSRARLAGDVTGELFF
V: TRBV29-1; J: TRBJ2-1; CDR3: CSVQREGYNEQFF
V: TRBV27; J: TRBJ2-1; CDR3: CASSSPGLAGMDEQFF
V: TRBV5-4; J: TRBJ2-2; CDR3: CASSLDTREGTGELFF
V: TRBV28; J: TRBJ2-1; CDR3: CASSFRNEQFF
V: TRBV25-1; J: TRBJ1-6; CDR3: CASSEPSSGSALHF
V: TRBV15; J: TRBJ2-7; CDR3: CATSRDVMGRWSEQYF
V: TRBV7-9; J: TRBJ1-1; CDR3: CASGWLQEPNTEAFF
V: TRBV7-9; J: TRBJ2-1; CDR3: CASSLVSDLNEQFF
V: TRBV7-9; J: TRBJ2-1; CDR3: CASSSGGVQQFF
V: TRBV7-2; J: TRBJ1-2; CDR3: CASSLRKVNYGYTF
V: TRBV28; J: TRBJ1-1; CDR3: CASSYRTQLEAFF
V: TRBV28; J: TRBJ2-1; CDR3: CASQGQGTYNEQFF
V: TRBV7-9; J: TRBJ2-5; CDR3: CASSLPREGLEETQYF
V: TRBV7-9; J: TRBJ1-5; CDR3: CASSDGQGALQPQHF
V: TRBV14; J: TRBJ2-1; CDR3: CASSQVSVRWEQFF
V: TRBV27; J: TRBJ2-3; CDR3: CASSPQPSGRVTDTQYF
V: TRBV12-3/TRBV12-4; J: TRBJ2-3; CDR3: CASGLAPSTDTQYF
V: TRBV15; J: TRBJ1-2; CDR3: CATSSGGLRGYTF
V: TRBV6-2/TRBV6-3; J: TRBJ1-1; CDR3: CASSSALNTEAFF
V: TRBV4-3; J: TRBJ2-7; CDR3: CASSQDSAQTYEQYF
V: TRBV28; J: TRBJ1-3; CDR3: CASSRGPDTSGNTIYF
V: TRBV20-1; J: TRBJ2-7; CDR3: CSARGRESYYEQYF
V: TRBV27; J: TRBJ1-1; CDR3: CASSDYGSEAFF
V: TRBV5-6; J: TRBJ2-2; CDR3: CASSEGTPLELFF
V: TRBV28; J: TRBJ2-7; CDR3: CASSPRAIPVSYEQYF
V: TRBV7-9; J: TRBJ2-7; CDR3: CASSLTTESYEQYF
V: TRBV7-9; J: TRBJ2-3; CDR3: CASSIHGLASGTDTQYF
V: TRBV6-5; J: TRBJ2-1; CDR3: CASSDGQGYNEQFF
V: TRBV21-1; J: TRBJ1-2; CDR3: CASSKDVRPIYGYTF
V: TRBV20-1; J: TRBJ2-1; CDR3: CSARDGKTDYNEQFF
V: TRBV7-3; J: TRBJ2-1; CDR3: CASSSQIYNEQFF
V: TRBV29-1; J: TRBJ2-5; CDR3: CSVVPLDREETQYF
V: TRBV6-2/TRBV6-3; J: TRBJ2-7; CDR3: CASSYSRDYEQYF
V: TRBV4-1; J: TRBJ2-7; CDR3: CASSQEGQLTYEQYF